The rows below give T cell receptor beta chains drawn from one sample of a study of T-cell memory formation after mild COVID-19. TCRdb ran MiXCR on the 5' RACE reads and lists one entry per CDR3 protein. The data show about 440,000 distinct CDR3 sequences, roughly 20% seen once. Sequencing input: PBMCs or a T cell subset sorted from them (not recorded which). Source of these receptors: an adult woman who had mild COVID-19 (a few samples of this study predate the infection). Cell type and time point are not known. Each CDR3 is given with its conserved first and last residue. A D gene is named only where the DNA matches it firmly. A clone size is listed for some rows: how often the clone was seen (once, few, many), or a class if it is expanded.

CDR3nt | CDR3aa | j_gene | d_gene | abundance | v_gene
TGCAGTGCTAGTTTGAGGAGCGGAGGAACAGATACGCAGTATTTT | CSASLRSGGTDTQYF | TRBJ2-3 | . | . | TRBV20-1
TGTGCCAGCAGTTCCCGGGACAGGGGACCCGACGAGCAGTACTTC | CASSSRDRGPDEQYF | TRBJ2-7 | TRBD1 | few | TRBV6-6
TGTGCCAGCTGGAGTGAGGGCGTGGGAGAAAAACTGTTTTTT | CASWSEGVGEKLFF | TRBJ1-4 | . | few | TRBV2
TGCAGTGCTAGAGATATAGCGGGAGAAGCGTTCTTC | CSARDIAGEAFF | TRBJ2-1 | TRBD2 | few | TRBV20-1
TGTGCCAGCAGCTTGGCCGGGACGAGACACTATGGCTACACCTTC | CASSLAGTRHYGYTF | TRBJ1-2 | . | . | TRBV5-4
TGCGCCAGCAGCCTCTTGGGTGCCACTAACTATGGCTACACCTTC | CASSLLGATNYGYTF | TRBJ1-2 | . | few | TRBV4-3
TGCAGTGCTAGTCGGGGACCCCTCTCAAAAGAGACCCAGTACTTC | CSASRGPLSKETQYF | TRBJ2-5 | . | few | TRBV20-1
TGTGCCAGCAGTGGCAGGGACGGAAACACCATATATTTT | CASSGRDGNTIYF | TRBJ1-3 | . | . | TRBV6-5
TGTGCCAGCAGCCAAGGGGGACTAGCGGTAGCCAAAAACATTCAGTACTTC | CASSQGGLAVAKNIQYF | TRBJ2-4 | TRBD2 | . | TRBV3-1
TGTGCCAGCAGCAAAAGGGCCCCCGCTAGCAGCTCCTACAATGAGCAGTTCTTC | CASSKRAPASSSYNEQFF | TRBJ2-1 | . | few | TRBV21-1
TGTGCCAGCAGTTACGGGGGACAGCCCCAGCATTTT | CASSYGGQPQHF | TRBJ1-5 | . | few | TRBV6-2/TRBV6-3
TGTGCCAGCAGCCAAGTAGGTCTAGCGTCAGCCAAAAACATTCAGTACTTC | CASSQVGLASAKNIQYF | TRBJ2-4 | . | few | TRBV4-2
TGCGCCAGCAGCCAAGAGGCGGGTACTTCCCTCAATGAGCAGTTCTTC | CASSQEAGTSLNEQFF | TRBJ2-1 | . | . | TRBV4-3
TGCAGCCCCCGGGACAGGGTCAATGGCTACACCTTC | CSPRDRVNGYTF | TRBJ1-2 | TRBD1 | . | TRBV29-1
TGTGCCAGCCGATTGTCCGGGACTAGCACCTACGAGCAGTACTTC | CASRLSGTSTYEQYF | TRBJ2-7 | TRBD2 | many | TRBV7-8
TGTGCCAGCAGTAAAGACAGGGTAGACACTGAAGCTTTCTTT | CASSKDRVDTEAFF | TRBJ1-1 | TRBD1 | . | TRBV2
TGTGCCAGCAGCTTAGCCCGGGGCACGCTCAACACCATATATTTT | CASSLARGTLNTIYF | TRBJ1-3 | . | few | TRBV7-2
TGTGCCAGCAGTGAAGGCTTTTCGACTAGTTTGGAGACCCAGTACTTC | CASSEGFSTSLETQYF | TRBJ2-5 | . | few | TRBV2
TGTGCCAGCAGCTTCCCCCGGGGGGGGGAAGAGACAGATACGCAGTATTTT | CASSFPRGGEETDTQYF | TRBJ2-3 | TRBD2 | . | TRBV11-2
TGTGCCAGCAGGCTTGGACCCGACGAGCAGTACTTC | CASRLGPDEQYF | TRBJ2-7 | . | once | TRBV25-1
TGCAGCGTTGATGGACAGGGAGGGACTGAAGCTTTCTTT | CSVDGQGGTEAFF | TRBJ1-1 | TRBD1 | few | TRBV29-1
TGTGCCAGCAGGCACGAGGGAAGGACTGAAGCTTTCTTT | CASRHEGRTEAFF | TRBJ1-1 | . | . | TRBV3-1
TGTGCCACCAGTGATTTTCCAGGGGGCGATGATGGCTACACCTTC | CATSDFPGGDDGYTF | TRBJ1-2 | TRBD1 | few | TRBV24-1
TGTGCCAGCAGCACAGTGAGCGGAAACACCATATATTTT | CASSTVSGNTIYF | TRBJ1-3 | . | . | TRBV27
TGTGCCAGCAGCGGGGACAGGGGGCTGTATGGCTACACCTTC | CASSGDRGLYGYTF | TRBJ1-2 | TRBD1 | . | TRBV7-8
TGTGCCAGCAGTTACGGGGGGACAGGGTATCACAATGAGCAGTTCTTC | CASSYGGTGYHNEQFF | TRBJ2-1 | TRBD1 | . | TRBV6-5
TGTGCCCGGAGCCCAGACGGCGGCTTGAACACTGAAGCTTTCTTT | CARSPDGGLNTEAFF | TRBJ1-1 | . | . | TRBV30
TGCAGCGTTGTAGTATTGTCGTACGAGCAGTACTTC | CSVVVLSYEQYF | TRBJ2-7 | . | . | TRBV29-1
TGCAGTGTTCAGCCCCAGGGGGCGTACTATGGCTACACCTTC | CSVQPQGAYYGYTF | TRBJ1-2 | TRBD1 | . | TRBV20-1
TGTGCCAGCAGCCACTTCGGAAGGGGTGAGCAGTTCTTC | CASSHFGRGEQFF | TRBJ2-1 | . | . | TRBV14
TGTGCCAGCAGTTATAGCGGGCTACCCTACGAGCAGTACTTC | CASSYSGLPYEQYF | TRBJ2-7 | TRBD2 | . | TRBV6-2/TRBV6-3
TGTGCCAGCAGCCATGGGACAGGGGAACTTGAAGCTTTCTTT | CASSHGTGELEAFF | TRBJ1-1 | TRBD1 | . | TRBV3-1
TGTGCCAGCATCCCCGCGGGAGTTGGTAGATGGGAGACCCAGTACTTC | CASIPAGVGRWETQYF | TRBJ2-5 | TRBD2 | many | TRBV7-8
TGTGCCAGCAGTCTGGGACCTAGTGTCGATGAGCAGTTCTTC | CASSLGPSVDEQFF | TRBJ2-1 | . | few | TRBV5-5
TGCGCCAGCAGCCAAGCGGGACTAGCGAGTGAGACCCAGTACTTC | CASSQAGLASETQYF | TRBJ2-5 | TRBD2 | . | TRBV4-3
TGCAGCGTTGAGTGGACCACGAACTCCTACAATGAGCAGTTCTTC | CSVEWTTNSYNEQFF | TRBJ2-1 | . | . | TRBV29-1
TGTGCCAGCAGCCCCACTGGTGGGAGATGGAATGAGCAGTTCTTC | CASSPTGGRWNEQFF | TRBJ2-1 | . | few | TRBV7-3
TGTGCCAGCCCACGGGCAACTAATGAAAAACTGTTTTTT | CASPRATNEKLFF | TRBJ1-4 | . | . | TRBV6-5
TGTGCCAGCAGCTTAGATCGGCAGCAACAAGAGACCCAGTACTTC | CASSLDRQQQETQYF | TRBJ2-5 | . | few | TRBV7-2
TGTGCCAGCAGCTTAGCGGACAGGGGAATCAAAAACATTCAGTACTTC | CASSLADRGIKNIQYF | TRBJ2-4 | TRBD1 | . | TRBV11-1
TGTGCCAGTAGTACCCCCGGACAGGGAGGGCGCGAGCAGTACTTC | CASSTPGQGGREQYF | TRBJ2-7 | . | few | TRBV19
TGCGCCAGCAGCCAAGAGGTACTAGCGGGAGGGCCGGGCAAGGGCGAGCAGTACTTC | CASSQEVLAGGPGKGEQYF | TRBJ2-7 | TRBD2 | few | TRBV4-3
TGTGCCAGCAGCGTAATTCGGACAGGGGGGGGCAACATTCAGTACTTC | CASSVIRTGGGNIQYF | TRBJ2-4 | TRBD1 | . | TRBV25-1
TGTGCCAGCAGACGACCTATTAGCGGGCGAGGAACAAATGAGCAGTTCTTC | CASRRPISGRGTNEQFF | TRBJ2-1 | TRBD2 | few | TRBV5-6
TGCGCCAGCAGCCCGCTTAGCTCCTACGAGCAGTACTTC | CASSPLSSYEQYF | TRBJ2-7 | . | . | TRBV5-1
TGTGCCAGCAGCTTAGTACCCGCGAGATCGGACAGGGGCGCCCCCTCTGGGGCCAACGTCCTGACTTTC | CASSLVPARSDRGAPSGANVLTF | TRBJ2-6 | TRBD1 | many | TRBV7-6
TGTGCCAGCAGCCCGCAAATCCGGGACAGGGGCACCGGGGAGCTGTTTTTT | CASSPQIRDRGTGELFF | TRBJ2-2 | TRBD1 | few | TRBV7-9
TGTGCCAGCAGCCCACAGGGGCTCCTCTCTGGAAACACCATATATTTT | CASSPQGLLSGNTIYF | TRBJ1-3 | TRBD1 | . | TRBV7-2
TGTGCCAGCAGTGGGGGACTAGCGGGAGTGGGCAATGAGCAGTTCTTC | CASSGGLAGVGNEQFF | TRBJ2-1 | TRBD2 | few | TRBV25-1
TGCGCCAGCAGCCCGGGACAGGGGAGGACCTACGAGCAGTACTTC | CASSPGQGRTYEQYF | TRBJ2-7 | TRBD1 | few | TRBV5-1
TGTGCCACCAGCGACGTGACAAGAACTGAAGAGACCCAGTACTTC | CATSDVTRTEETQYF | TRBJ2-5 | . | few | TRBV15
TGTGCCACCAGTGAAAACAGGGGGACTGAAGCTTTCTTT | CATSENRGTEAFF | TRBJ1-1 | TRBD1 | . | TRBV24-1
TGTGCCACCAGTGACCGTCACAGTTATGGCTACACCTTC | CATSDRHSYGYTF | TRBJ1-2 | . | . | TRBV24-1
TGTGCCAGCAGTAGGCTCGACAGCCGAATGCGCTACACCTTC | CASSRLDSRMRYTF | TRBJ1-2 | . | . | TRBV3-1
TGTGCCAGCAGACAAACAGGGAGCAATCAGCCCCAGCATTTT | CASRQTGSNQPQHF | TRBJ1-5 | . | many | TRBV12-3/TRBV12-4
TGTGCCAGCAGCTACGGACTAGCGGGAAGCACAGATACGCAGTATTTT | CASSYGLAGSTDTQYF | TRBJ2-3 | TRBD2 | few | TRBV7-9
TGTGCCAGCAGTATCGGGATAGGTACAGATACGCAGTATTTT | CASSIGIGTDTQYF | TRBJ2-3 | . | . | TRBV12-3/TRBV12-4